This TCR beta chain was captured in a study of technical replicates of blood from several donors. This CDR3 spans 14 amino acids. V shed 6 bases and J 7 bases; nucleotides not matched to a gene: 10. The germline V gene has CDR1 MNHEY and CDR2 SVGAGI. Produced via immunoSEQ multiplex PCR; TCRdb's table is partial and in-frame only. The sample has approximately 81,000 clones; around four fifths are singletons. This receptor was obtained from a human donor in good health. Some clones in this sample may be carry-over from other donors' samples. Source material: PBMCs. The V gene is TRBV6-5, the J gene TRBJ1-2, with 8 nucleotides matching TRBD1. The DNA of the CDR3 is TGTGCCAGCAGGTCTCAGGGGGCCCTAGGTGGCTACACCTTC. Translated: CASRSQGALGGYTF.